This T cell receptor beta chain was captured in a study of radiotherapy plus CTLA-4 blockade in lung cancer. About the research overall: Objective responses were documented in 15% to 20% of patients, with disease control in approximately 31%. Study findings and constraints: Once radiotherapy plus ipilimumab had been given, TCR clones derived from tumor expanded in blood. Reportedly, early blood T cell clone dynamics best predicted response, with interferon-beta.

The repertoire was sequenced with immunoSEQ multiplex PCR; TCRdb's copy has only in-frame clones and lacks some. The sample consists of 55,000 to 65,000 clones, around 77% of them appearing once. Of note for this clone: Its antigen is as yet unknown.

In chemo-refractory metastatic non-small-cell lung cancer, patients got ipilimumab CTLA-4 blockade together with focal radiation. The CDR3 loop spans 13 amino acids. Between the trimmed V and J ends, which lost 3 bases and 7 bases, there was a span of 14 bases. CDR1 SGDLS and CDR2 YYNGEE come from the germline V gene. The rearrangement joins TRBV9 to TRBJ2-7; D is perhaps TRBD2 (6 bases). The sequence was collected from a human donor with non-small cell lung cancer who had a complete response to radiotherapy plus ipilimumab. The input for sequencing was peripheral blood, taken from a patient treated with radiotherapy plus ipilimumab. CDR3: CASSGGPGGEQYF. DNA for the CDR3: TGTGCCAGCAGCGGTGGGCCCGGGGGAGAGCAGTACTTC.